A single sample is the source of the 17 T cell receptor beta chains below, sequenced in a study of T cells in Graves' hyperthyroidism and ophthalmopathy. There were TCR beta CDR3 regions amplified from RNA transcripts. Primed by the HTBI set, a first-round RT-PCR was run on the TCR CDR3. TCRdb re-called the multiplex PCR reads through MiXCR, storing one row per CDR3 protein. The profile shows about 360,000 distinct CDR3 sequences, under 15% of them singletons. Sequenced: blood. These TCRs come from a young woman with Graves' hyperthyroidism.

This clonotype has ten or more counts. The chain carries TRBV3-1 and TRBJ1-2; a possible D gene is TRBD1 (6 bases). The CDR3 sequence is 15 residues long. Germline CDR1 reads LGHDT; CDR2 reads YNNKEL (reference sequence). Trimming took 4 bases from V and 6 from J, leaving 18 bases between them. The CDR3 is CASSRTAQGHDGYTF. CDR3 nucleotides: TGTGCCAGCAGCCGCACGGCACAGGGACACGATGGCTACACCTTC.

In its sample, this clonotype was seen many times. The CDR3 sequence: CSVTQGIGTEAFF. For the CDR3, the DNA is TGCAGCGTAACCCAGGGGATCGGGACTGAAGCTTTCTTT. This sequence joins TRBV29-1 and TRBJ1-1, with D tentatively TRBD1 (6 bases). Germline CDR1 and CDR2: SQVTM and ANQGSEA. This CDR3 comprises 13 residues. V gave up 6 bases and J gave up 5 bases, with 16 bases separating them.

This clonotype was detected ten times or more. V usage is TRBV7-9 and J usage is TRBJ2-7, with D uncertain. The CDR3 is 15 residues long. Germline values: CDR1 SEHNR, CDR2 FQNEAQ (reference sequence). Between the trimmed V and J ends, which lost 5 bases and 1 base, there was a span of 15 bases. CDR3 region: CASSLTRMNSYEQYF. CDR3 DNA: TGTGCCAGCAGCCTGACGAGGATGAATTCCTACGAGCAGTACTTC. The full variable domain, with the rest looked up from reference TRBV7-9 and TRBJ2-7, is DTGVSQNPRHKITKRGQNVTFRCDPISEHNRLYWYRQTLGQGPEFLTYFQNEAQLEKSRLLSDRFSAERPKGSFSTLEIQRTEQGDSAMYLCASSLTRMNSYEQYFGPGTRLTVT.

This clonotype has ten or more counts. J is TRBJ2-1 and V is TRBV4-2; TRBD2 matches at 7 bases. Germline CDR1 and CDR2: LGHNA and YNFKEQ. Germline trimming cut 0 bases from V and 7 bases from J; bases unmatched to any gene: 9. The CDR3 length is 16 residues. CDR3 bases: TGTGCCAGCAGCCAAGAGTTTCTAGCGGAGGGGAATGAGCAGTTCTTC. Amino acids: CASSQEFLAEGNEQFF.

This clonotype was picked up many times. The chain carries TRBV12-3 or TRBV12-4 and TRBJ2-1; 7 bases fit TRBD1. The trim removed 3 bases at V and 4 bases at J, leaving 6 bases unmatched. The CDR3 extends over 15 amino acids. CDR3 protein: CASSLESQGYNEQFF. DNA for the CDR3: TGTGCCAGCAGTTTGGAGTCACAGGGGTACAATGAGCAGTTCTTC.

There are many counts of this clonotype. The CDR3 protein is CASSYSPDRGINQPQHF. The CDR3 DNA follows: TGTGCCAGCAGTTACTCGCCCGACAGGGGGATCAATCAGCCCCAGCATTTT. The chain is built from TRBV6-5 and TRBJ1-5, with 9 nucleotides matching TRBD1. Germline V gives CDR1 MNHEY, CDR2 SVGAGI. Trimming cost V 0 bases and J 3 bases; bases outside gene matches: 6. CDR3 length equals 17 residues.

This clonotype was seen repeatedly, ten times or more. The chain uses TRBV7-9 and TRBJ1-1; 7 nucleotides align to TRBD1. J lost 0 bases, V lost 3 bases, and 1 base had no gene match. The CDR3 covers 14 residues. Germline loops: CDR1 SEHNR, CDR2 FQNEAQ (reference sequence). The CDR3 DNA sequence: TGTGCCAGCAGCTTCGACAGGGTGAACACTGAAGCTTTCTTT. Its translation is CASSFDRVNTEAFF. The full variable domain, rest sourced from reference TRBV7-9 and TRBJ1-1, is DTGVSQNPRHKITKRGQNVTFRCDPISEHNRLYWYRQTLGQGPEFLTYFQNEAQLEKSRLLSDRFSAERPKGSFSTLEIQRTEQGDSAMYLCASSFDRVNTEAFFGQGTRLTVV.

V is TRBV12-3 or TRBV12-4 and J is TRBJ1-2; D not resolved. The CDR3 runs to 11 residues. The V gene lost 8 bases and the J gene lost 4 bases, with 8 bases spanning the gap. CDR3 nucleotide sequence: TGTGCCAGCGGGGTTGGCTATGGCTACACCTTC. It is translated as CASGVGYGYTF.

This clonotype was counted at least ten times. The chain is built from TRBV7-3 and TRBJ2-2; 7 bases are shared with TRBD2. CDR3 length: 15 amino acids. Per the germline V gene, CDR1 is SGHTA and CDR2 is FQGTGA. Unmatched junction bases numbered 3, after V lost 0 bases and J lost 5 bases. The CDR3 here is CASSLTGGKTGELFF. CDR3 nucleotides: TGTGCCAGCAGCTTAACCGGGGGGAAGACCGGGGAGCTGTTTTTT.

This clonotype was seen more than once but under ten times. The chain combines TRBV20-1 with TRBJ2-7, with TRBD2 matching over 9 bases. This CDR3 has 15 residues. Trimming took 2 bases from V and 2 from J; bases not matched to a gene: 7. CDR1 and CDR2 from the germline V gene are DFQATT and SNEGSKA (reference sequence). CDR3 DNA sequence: TGCAGTGCTAGATTGGGGGGCGGGGGGGCCTACGAGCAGTACTTC. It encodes CSARLGGGGAYEQYF.

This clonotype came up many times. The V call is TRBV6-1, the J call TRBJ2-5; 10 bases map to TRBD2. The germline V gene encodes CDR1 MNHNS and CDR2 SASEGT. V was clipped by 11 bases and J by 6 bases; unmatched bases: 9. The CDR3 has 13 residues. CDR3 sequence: CAEREGGSQTQYF. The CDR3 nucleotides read TGTGCCGAGCGGGAGGGGGGTAGTCAGACCCAGTACTTC.

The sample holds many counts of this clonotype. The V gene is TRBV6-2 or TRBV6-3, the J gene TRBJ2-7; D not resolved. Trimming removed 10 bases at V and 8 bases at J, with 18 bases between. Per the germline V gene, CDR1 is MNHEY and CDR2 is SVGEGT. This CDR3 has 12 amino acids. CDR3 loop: CAIQDTVGKQYF. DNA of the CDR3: TGTGCCATCCAGGATACTGTTGGAAAGCAGTACTTC.

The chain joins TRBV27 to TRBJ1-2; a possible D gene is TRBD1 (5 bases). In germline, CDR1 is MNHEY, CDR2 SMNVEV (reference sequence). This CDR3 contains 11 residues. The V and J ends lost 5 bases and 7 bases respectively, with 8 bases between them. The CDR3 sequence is CASSTGVGYTF. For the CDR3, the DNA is TGTGCCAGCAGTACGGGGGTTGGCTACACCTTC.

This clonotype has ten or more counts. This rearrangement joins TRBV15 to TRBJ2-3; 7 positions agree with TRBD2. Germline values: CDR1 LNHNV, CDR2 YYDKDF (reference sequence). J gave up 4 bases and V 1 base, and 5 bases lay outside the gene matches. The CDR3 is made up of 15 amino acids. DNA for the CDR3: TGTGCCACCAGCAGAGGGGGAGGGAATTCAGATACGCAGTATTTT. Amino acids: CATSRGGGNSDTQYF. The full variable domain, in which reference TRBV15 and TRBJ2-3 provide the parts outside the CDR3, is DAMVIQNPRYQVTQFGKPVTLSCSQTLNHNVMYWYQQKSSQAPKLLFHYYDKDFNNEADTPDNFQSRRPNTSFCFLDIRSPGLGDTAMYLCATSRGGGNSDTQYFGPGTRLTVL.

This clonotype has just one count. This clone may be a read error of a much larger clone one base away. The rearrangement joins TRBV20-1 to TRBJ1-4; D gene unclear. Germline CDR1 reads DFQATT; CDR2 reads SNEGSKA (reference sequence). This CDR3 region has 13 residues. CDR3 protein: CSAREARGEKLLF. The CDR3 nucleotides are TGCAGTGCTAGAGAGGCGCGGGGAGAAAAACTGCTTTTT.

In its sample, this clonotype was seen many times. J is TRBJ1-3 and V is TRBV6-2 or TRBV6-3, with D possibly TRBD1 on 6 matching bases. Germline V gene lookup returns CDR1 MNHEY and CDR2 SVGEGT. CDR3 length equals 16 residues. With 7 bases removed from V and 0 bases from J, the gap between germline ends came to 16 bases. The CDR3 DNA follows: TGTGCCAGCAATCGTCCAGACAGGACCTCTGGAAACACCATATATTTT. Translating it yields CASNRPDRTSGNTIYF.

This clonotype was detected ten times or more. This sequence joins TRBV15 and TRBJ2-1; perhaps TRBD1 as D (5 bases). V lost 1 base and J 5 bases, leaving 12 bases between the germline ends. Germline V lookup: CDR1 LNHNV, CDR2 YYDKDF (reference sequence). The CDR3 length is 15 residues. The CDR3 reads CATSRGWGRDNEQFF. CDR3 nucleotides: TGTGCCACCAGCAGAGGTTGGGGCAGGGACAATGAGCAGTTCTTC. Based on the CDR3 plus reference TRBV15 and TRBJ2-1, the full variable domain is DAMVIQNPRYQVTQFGKPVTLSCSQTLNHNVMYWYQQKSSQAPKLLFHYYDKDFNNEADTPDNFQSRRPNTSFCFLDIRSPGLGDTAMYLCATSRGWGRDNEQFFGPGTRLTVL.